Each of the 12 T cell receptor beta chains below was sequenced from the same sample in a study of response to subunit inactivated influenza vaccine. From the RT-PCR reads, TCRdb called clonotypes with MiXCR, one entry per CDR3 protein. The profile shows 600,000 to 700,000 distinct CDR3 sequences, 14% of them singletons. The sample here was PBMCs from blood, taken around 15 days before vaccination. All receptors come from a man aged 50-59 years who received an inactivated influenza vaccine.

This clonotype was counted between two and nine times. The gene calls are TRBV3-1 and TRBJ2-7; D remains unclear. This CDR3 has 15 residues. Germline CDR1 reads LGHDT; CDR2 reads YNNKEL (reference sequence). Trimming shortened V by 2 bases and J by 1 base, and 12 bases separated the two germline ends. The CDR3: CASSQRAVDSYEQYF. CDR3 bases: TGTGCCAGCAGCCAAAGGGCAGTTGATTCCTACGAGCAGTACTTC.

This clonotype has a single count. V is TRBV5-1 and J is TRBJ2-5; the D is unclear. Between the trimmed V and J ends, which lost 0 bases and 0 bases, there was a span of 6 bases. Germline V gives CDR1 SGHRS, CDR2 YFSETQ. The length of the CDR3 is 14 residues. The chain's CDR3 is CASSLAENQETQYF. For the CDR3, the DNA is TGCGCCAGCAGCTTGGCTGAGAACCAAGAGACCCAGTACTTC.

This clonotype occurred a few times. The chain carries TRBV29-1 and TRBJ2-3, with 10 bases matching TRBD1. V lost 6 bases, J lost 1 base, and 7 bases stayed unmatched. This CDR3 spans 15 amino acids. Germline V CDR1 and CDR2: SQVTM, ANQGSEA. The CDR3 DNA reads TGCAGCGTCGAAAGGGGGACAGGGGGCACAGATACGCAGTATTTT. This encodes CSVERGTGGTDTQYF.

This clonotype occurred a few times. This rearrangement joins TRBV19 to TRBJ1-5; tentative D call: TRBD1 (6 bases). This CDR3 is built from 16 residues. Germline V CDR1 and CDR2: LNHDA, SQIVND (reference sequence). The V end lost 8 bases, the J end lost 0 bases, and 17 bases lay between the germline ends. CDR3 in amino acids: CASSRRGDYSNQPQHF. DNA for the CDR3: TGTGCCAGTTCACGCAGGGGAGATTATAGCAATCAGCCCCAGCATTTT.

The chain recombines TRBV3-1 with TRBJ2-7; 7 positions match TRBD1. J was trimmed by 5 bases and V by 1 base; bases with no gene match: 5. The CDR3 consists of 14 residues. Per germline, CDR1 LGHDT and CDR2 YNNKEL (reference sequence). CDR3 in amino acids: CASSQVGRGNEQYF. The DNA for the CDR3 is TGTGCCAGCAGCCAAGTCGGCAGGGGGAACGAGCAGTACTTC.

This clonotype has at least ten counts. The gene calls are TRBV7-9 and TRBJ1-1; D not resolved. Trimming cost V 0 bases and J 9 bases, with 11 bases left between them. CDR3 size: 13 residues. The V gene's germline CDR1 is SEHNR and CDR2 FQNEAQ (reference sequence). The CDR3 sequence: CASSLAPTEQAFF. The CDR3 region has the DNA TGTGCCAGCAGCTTAGCGCCTACAGAGCAAGCTTTCTTT.

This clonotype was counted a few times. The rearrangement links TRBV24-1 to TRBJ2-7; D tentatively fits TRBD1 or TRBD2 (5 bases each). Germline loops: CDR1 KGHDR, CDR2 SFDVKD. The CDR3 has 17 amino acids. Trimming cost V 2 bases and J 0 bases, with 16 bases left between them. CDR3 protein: CATSDSEPGRSSYEQYF. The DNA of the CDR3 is TGTGCCACCAGTGATTCTGAGCCGGGACGGAGCTCCTACGAGCAGTACTTC.

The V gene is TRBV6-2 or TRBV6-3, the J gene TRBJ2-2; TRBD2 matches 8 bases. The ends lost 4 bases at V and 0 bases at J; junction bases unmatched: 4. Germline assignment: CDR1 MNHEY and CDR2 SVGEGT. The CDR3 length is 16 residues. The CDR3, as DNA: TGTGCCAGCAGTTTAGCGGGACAACCGAACACCGGGGAGCTGTTTTTT. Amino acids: CASSLAGQPNTGELFF.

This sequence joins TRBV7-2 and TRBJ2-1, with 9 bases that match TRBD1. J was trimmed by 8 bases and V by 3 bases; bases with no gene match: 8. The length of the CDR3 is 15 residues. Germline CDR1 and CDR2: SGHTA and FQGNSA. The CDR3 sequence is CASSFRQGVEDEQFF. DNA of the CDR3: TGTGCCAGCAGCTTTAGACAGGGGGTTGAGGATGAGCAGTTCTTC. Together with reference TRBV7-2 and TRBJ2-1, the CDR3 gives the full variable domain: GAGVSQSPSNKVTEKGKDVELRCDPISGHTALYWYRQSLGQGLEFLIYFQGNSAPDKSGLPSDRFSAERTGGSVSTLTIQRTQQEDSAVYLCASSFRQGVEDEQFFGPGTRLTVL.

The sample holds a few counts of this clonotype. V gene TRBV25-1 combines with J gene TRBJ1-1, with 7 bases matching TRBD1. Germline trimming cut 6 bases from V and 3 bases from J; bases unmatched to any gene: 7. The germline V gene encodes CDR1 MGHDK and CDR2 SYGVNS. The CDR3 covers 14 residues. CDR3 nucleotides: TGTGCCAGCAGAGCTCCGGGACAGCACACTGAAGCTTTCTTT. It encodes CASRAPGQHTEAFF.

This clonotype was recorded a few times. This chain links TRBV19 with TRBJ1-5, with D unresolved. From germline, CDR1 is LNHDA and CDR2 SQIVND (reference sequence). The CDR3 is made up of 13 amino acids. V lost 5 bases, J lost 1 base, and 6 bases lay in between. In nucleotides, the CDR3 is TGTGCCAGTAGTTCCAGGAGCAATCAGCCCCAGCATTTT. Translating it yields CASSSRSNQPQHF. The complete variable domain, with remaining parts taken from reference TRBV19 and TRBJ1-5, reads DGGITQSPKYLFRKEGQNVTLSCEQNLNHDAMYWYRQDPGQGLRLIYYSQIVNDFQKGDIAEGYSVSREKKESFPLTVTSAQKNPTAFYLCASSSRSNQPQHFGDGTRLSIL.

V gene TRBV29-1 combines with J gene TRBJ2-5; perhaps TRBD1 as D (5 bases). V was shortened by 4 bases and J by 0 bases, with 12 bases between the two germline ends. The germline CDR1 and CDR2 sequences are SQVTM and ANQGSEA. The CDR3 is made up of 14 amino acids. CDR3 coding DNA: TGCAGCGTTGTTACCCGGACAAACCAAGAGACCCAGTACTTC. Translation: CSVVTRTNQETQYF.